The 5 T cell receptor beta chains listed next were all sequenced from one sample in a study of monozygotic twins with inflammatory bowel disease. TCRdb re-called the 5' RACE reads, yielding one record per CDR3 amino acid sequence without DNA. The listing contains 350,000 to 500,000 distinct CDR3 sequences. The sequenced material came from blood. The source is a human donor with ulcerative colitis or Crohn's disease, or a healthy co-twin of an affected twin (not recorded which).

The rearrangement uses TRBV7-2 and TRBJ2-1. The CDR3 is 15 amino acids. CDR1 is SGHTA and CDR2 is FQGNSA in the germline V gene. CDR3: CASSLAASGLWELFF.

The chain combines TRBV28 with TRBJ2-6. Germline loops: CDR1 MDHEN, CDR2 SYDVKM. The CDR3 consists of 13 residues. CDR3: CASSYSGANVLTF.

CDR3: CASRTEGGVNTEAFF. J is TRBJ1-1 and V is TRBV6-1; lacking DNA, the TRBD1 call made by TCRdb goes unchecked. CDR3 length: 15 residues. In germline, CDR1 is MNHNS, CDR2 SASEGT.

This chain uses TRBV24-1 with TRBJ2-5; the D call of TRBD1 rests on TCRdb alone, since no DNA is present to check it. Per the germline V gene, CDR1 is KGHDR and CDR2 is SFDVKD. The CDR3 is made up of 14 amino acids. The CDR3 region is CATSDGTPVETQYF.

The chain has TRBV9 and TRBJ2-1; no DNA is available, so the TRBD2 call from TCRdb remains unchecked. Germline V CDR1 and CDR2: SGDLS, YYNGEE. The CDR3 length is 15 residues. The CDR3 is CASSVGLAGGNEQFF.